Listed below are T cell receptor beta chains from one sample, sequenced in a study of blood T cell repertoires in COVID-19. Profiling relied on immunoSEQ multiplex PCR, and the TCRdb table lists in-frame clones only, not all of them. The sample includes about 50,000 clones, roughly 87% of them seen just once. What was sequenced was peripheral blood. The receptors come from a human donor with active COVID-19. The donor label of this sample is uncertain. CDR3s include the opening cysteine and the closing phenylalanine or tryptophan. A D gene is named only where the DNA matches it firmly. Expanded clones get a size class; other rows say once, few or many, or leave the size out.

clone_size: .
cdr3_length: 14
v_call: TRBV6-6
j_call: TRBJ2-7
d_call: TRBD1
cdr3_aa: CASRDARQGYEQYF
cdr3_nt: TGTGCCAGCAGGGATGCCCGACAGGGTTACGAGCAGTACTTC

clone_size: few
cdr3_length: 15
v_call: TRBV6-2/TRBV6-3
j_call: TRBJ2-7
d_call: .
cdr3_aa: CASSYPRAGRDEQYF
cdr3_nt: TGTGCCAGCAGTTACCCACGCGCAGGGCGAGACGAGCAGTACTTC

clone_size: .
cdr3_length: 15
v_call: TRBV6-1
j_call: TRBJ1-1
d_call: .
cdr3_aa: CASSESRRGNTEAFF
cdr3_nt: TGTGCCAGCAGTGAATCCAGACGGGGGAACACTGAAGCTTTCTTT

clone_size: .
cdr3_length: 14
v_call: TRBV18
j_call: TRBJ1-2
d_call: .
cdr3_aa: CASSLAGVNYGYTF
cdr3_nt: TGTGCCAGCTCACTGGCAGGGGTCAACTATGGCTACACCTTC

clone_size: .
cdr3_length: 17
v_call: TRBV4-3
j_call: TRBJ2-3
d_call: TRBD2
cdr3_aa: CASSPRKSAAGADTQYF
cdr3_nt: TGCGCCAGCAGCCCAAGAAAATCCGCGGCGGGGGCAGATACGCAGTATTTT

clone_size: .
cdr3_length: 15
v_call: TRBV3-1/TRBV3-2
j_call: TRBJ2-7
d_call: TRBD1
cdr3_aa: CASSGGQGNFYEQYF
cdr3_nt: TGTGCCAGCAGCGGGGGACAGGGAAATTTTTACGAGCAGTACTTC

clone_size: .
cdr3_length: 15
v_call: TRBV12-1
j_call: TRBJ2-5
d_call: .
cdr3_aa: CASSFESASEETQYF
cdr3_nt: TGTGCCAGCAGCTTTGAATCGGCTAGTGAAGAGACCCAGTACTTC

clone_size: .
cdr3_length: 14
v_call: TRBV9
j_call: TRBJ2-1
d_call: .
cdr3_aa: CASSVESVAREQFF
cdr3_nt: TGTGCCAGCAGCGTAGAAAGTGTCGCCCGGGAGCAGTTCTTC

clone_size: .
cdr3_length: 14
v_call: TRBV15
j_call: TRBJ1-1
d_call: TRBD1
cdr3_aa: CATSRDRVFPEAFF
cdr3_nt: TGTGCCACCAGCAGGGACAGGGTGTTCCCTGAAGCTTTCTTT

clone_size: .
cdr3_length: 14
v_call: TRBV7-7
j_call: TRBJ2-7
d_call: TRBD1
cdr3_aa: CASSSTGKSGEQYF
cdr3_nt: TGTGCTAGCAGCTCGACAGGGAAGTCGGGCGAGCAGTACTTC

clone_size: .
cdr3_length: 14
v_call: TRBV5-1
j_call: TRBJ2-7
d_call: .
cdr3_aa: CASSLVGGSYEQYF
cdr3_nt: TGCGCCAGCAGCTTGGTCGGGGGCTCCTACGAGCAGTACTTC

clone_size: once
cdr3_length: 15
v_call: TRBV18
j_call: TRBJ1-6
d_call: TRBD1
cdr3_aa: CASSLGGQTNSPLHF
cdr3_nt: TGTGCCAGCTCACTAGGGGGACAGACTAATTCACCCCTCCACTTT

clone_size: .
cdr3_length: 17
v_call: TRBV6-2/TRBV6-3
j_call: TRBJ2-7
d_call: .
cdr3_aa: CASSYSFLRGGLYEQYF
cdr3_nt: TGTGCCAGCAGTTACTCTTTTTTGAGGGGGGGCCTCTACGAGCAGTACTTC

clone_size: .
cdr3_length: 15
v_call: TRBV4-3
j_call: TRBJ1-2
d_call: .
cdr3_aa: CASRPETGISIGYTF
cdr3_nt: TGCGCCAGCAGACCCGAGACAGGAATCAGTATTGGCTACACCTTC

clone_size: once
cdr3_length: 15
v_call: TRBV6-5
j_call: TRBJ2-7
d_call: .
cdr3_aa: CASNVTPGGAYEQYF
cdr3_nt: TGTGCCAGCAATGTAACCCCGGGGGGCGCCTACGAGCAGTACTTC

clone_size: .
cdr3_length: 15
v_call: TRBV27
j_call: TRBJ2-7
d_call: TRBD2
cdr3_aa: CASSSGGGGTYEQYF
cdr3_nt: TGTGCCAGCAGTTCTGGGGGGGGAGGGACCTACGAGCAGTACTTC

clone_size: .
cdr3_length: 15
v_call: TRBV19
j_call: TRBJ1-5
d_call: .
cdr3_aa: CASSIDRTNNQPQHF
cdr3_nt: TGTGCCAGTAGTATAGATCGGACTAATAATCAGCCCCAGCATTTT

clone_size: few
cdr3_length: 16
v_call: TRBV13
j_call: TRBJ2-1
d_call: TRBD2
cdr3_aa: CASSLGTSGGAGEQFF
cdr3_nt: TGTGCCAGCAGCCTTGGGACTAGCGGGGGGGCGGGTGAGCAGTTCTTC

clone_size: once
cdr3_length: 16
v_call: TRBV2
j_call: TRBJ2-7
d_call: .
cdr3_aa: CASSEAGANPRREQYF
cdr3_nt: TGTGCCAGCAGTGAAGCTGGGGCAAATCCACGAAGGGAGCAGTACTTC

clone_size: .
cdr3_length: 13
v_call: TRBV9
j_call: TRBJ1-1
d_call: .
cdr3_aa: CASSPRQQAEAFF
cdr3_nt: TGTGCCAGCAGCCCTCGCCAGCAGGCTGAAGCTTTCTTT

clone_size: .
cdr3_length: 12
v_call: TRBV19
j_call: TRBJ1-4
d_call: .
cdr3_aa: CASSPLREKLFF
cdr3_nt: TGTGCCAGTAGCCCTCTGCGTGAAAAACTGTTTTTT

clone_size: .
cdr3_length: 16
v_call: TRBV19
j_call: TRBJ2-5
d_call: TRBD2
cdr3_aa: CASSQMGLAGTETQYF
cdr3_nt: TGTGCCAGTAGTCAAATGGGACTAGCGGGGACGGAGACCCAGTACTTC

clone_size: .
cdr3_length: 11
v_call: TRBV30
j_call: TRBJ1-2
d_call: .
cdr3_aa: CAWTANYGYTF
cdr3_nt: TGTGCCTGGACAGCTAACTATGGCTACACCTTC

clone_size: .
cdr3_length: 14
v_call: TRBV25-1
j_call: TRBJ2-5
d_call: .
cdr3_aa: CASSELDGVETQYF
cdr3_nt: TGTGCCAGCAGTGAATTGGACGGGGTGGAGACCCAGTACTTC

clone_size: .
cdr3_length: 13
v_call: TRBV2
j_call: TRBJ1-2
d_call: .
cdr3_aa: CASSEQGLYGYTF
cdr3_nt: TGTGCCAGCAGTGAACAGGGGCTCTATGGCTACACCTTC

clone_size: .
cdr3_length: 12
v_call: TRBV3-1/TRBV3-2
j_call: TRBJ1-1
d_call: .
cdr3_aa: CASSREYTEAFF
cdr3_nt: TGTGCCAGCAGCCGGGAGTATACTGAAGCTTTCTTT

clone_size: .
cdr3_length: 14
v_call: TRBV6-6
j_call: TRBJ1-2
d_call: TRBD1
cdr3_aa: CASSHGTGGYGYTF
cdr3_nt: TGTGCCAGCAGTCACGGGACAGGAGGTTATGGCTACACCTTC

clone_size: .
cdr3_length: 16
v_call: TRBV4-1
j_call: TRBJ1-3
d_call: .
cdr3_aa: CASSQDQGGSGNTIYF
cdr3_nt: TGCGCCAGCAGCCAAGATCAAGGGGGCTCTGGAAACACCATATATTTT

clone_size: .
cdr3_length: 14
v_call: TRBV5-1
j_call: TRBJ2-2
d_call: .
cdr3_aa: CASTQGAGAGELFF
cdr3_nt: TGCGCCAGTACCCAGGGTGCCGGCGCCGGGGAGCTGTTTTTT

clone_size: .
cdr3_length: 17
v_call: TRBV7-3
j_call: TRBJ2-1
d_call: TRBD2
cdr3_aa: CASSLLPSGGWDNEQFF
cdr3_nt: TGTGCCAGCAGCTTATTGCCTAGCGGGGGTTGGGACAATGAGCAGTTCTTC

clone_size: .
cdr3_length: 14
v_call: TRBV3-1/TRBV3-2
j_call: TRBJ2-1
d_call: .
cdr3_aa: CASSLLSQGNEQFF
cdr3_nt: TGTGCCAGCAGCCTCCTTTCACAGGGAAATGAGCAGTTCTTC

clone_size: .
cdr3_length: 13
v_call: TRBV12-3/TRBV12-4
j_call: TRBJ1-2
d_call: .
cdr3_aa: CASRPAAYYGYTF
cdr3_nt: TGTGCCAGCAGACCGGCGGCCTACTATGGCTACACCTTC

clone_size: .
cdr3_length: 13
v_call: TRBV6-6
j_call: TRBJ1-4
d_call: .
cdr3_aa: CASRAGVNEKLFF
cdr3_nt: TGTGCCAGCAGAGCAGGGGTGAATGAAAAACTGTTTTTT

clone_size: .
cdr3_length: 16
v_call: TRBV19
j_call: TRBJ1-1
d_call: TRBD1
cdr3_aa: CASSPDRQRLNTEAFF
cdr3_nt: TGTGCCAGTAGCCCGGACAGGCAACGACTGAACACTGAAGCTTTCTTT

clone_size: .
cdr3_length: 14
v_call: TRBV24-1
j_call: TRBJ2-3
d_call: .
cdr3_aa: CATADRKSTDTQYF
cdr3_nt: TGTGCCACCGCGGACAGAAAGAGCACAGATACGCAGTATTTT

clone_size: .
cdr3_length: 15
v_call: TRBV9
j_call: TRBJ2-1
d_call: .
cdr3_aa: CASSVQPGSYNEQFF
cdr3_nt: TGTGCCAGCAGCGTTCAGCCAGGATCCTACAATGAGCAGTTCTTC

clone_size: .
cdr3_length: 13
v_call: TRBV5-6
j_call: TRBJ2-7
d_call: .
cdr3_aa: CASSKQVGAEQYF
cdr3_nt: TGTGCCAGCAGTAAACAGGTAGGGGCCGAGCAGTACTTC

clone_size: .
cdr3_length: 14
v_call: TRBV18
j_call: TRBJ1-1
d_call: .
cdr3_aa: CASSPWGGNTEAFF
cdr3_nt: TGTGCCAGCTCACCATGGGGGGGCAACACTGAAGCTTTCTTT

clone_size: .
cdr3_length: 15
v_call: TRBV19
j_call: TRBJ2-1
d_call: TRBD2
cdr3_aa: CASSDSGGPYNEQFF
cdr3_nt: TGTGCCAGTAGTGATAGCGGGGGACCGTACAATGAGCAGTTCTTC

clone_size: .
cdr3_length: 13
v_call: TRBV5-5
j_call: TRBJ1-1
d_call: .
cdr3_aa: CASRDLIGGRAFF
cdr3_nt: TGTGCCAGCAGAGATCTGATAGGGGGTCGGGCTTTCTTT

clone_size: .
cdr3_length: 14
v_call: TRBV5-1
j_call: TRBJ2-1
d_call: TRBD1
cdr3_aa: CASRARDRYNEQFF
cdr3_nt: TGCGCCAGCAGGGCCCGGGACAGATACAATGAGCAGTTCTTC

clone_size: .
cdr3_length: 16
v_call: TRBV18
j_call: TRBJ2-7
d_call: TRBD1
cdr3_aa: CASSPFRTGGYYEQYF
cdr3_nt: TGTGCCAGCTCACCCTTTAGGACAGGGGGCTACTACGAGCAGTACTTC

clone_size: .
cdr3_length: 17
v_call: TRBV7-2
j_call: TRBJ2-2
d_call: TRBD2
cdr3_aa: CASSLVGLAGVKGELFF
cdr3_nt: TGTGCCAGCAGCTTAGTTGGCCTAGCGGGGGTTAAGGGGGAGCTGTTTTTT

clone_size: .
cdr3_length: 15
v_call: TRBV7-3
j_call: TRBJ2-3
d_call: .
cdr3_aa: CASSLSSVATDTQYF
cdr3_nt: TGTGCCAGCAGCTTAAGCTCGGTAGCGACAGATACGCAGTATTTT

clone_size: .
cdr3_length: 18
v_call: TRBV27
j_call: TRBJ2-7
d_call: TRBD1
cdr3_aa: CASSITVFPGQGWYEQYF
cdr3_nt: TGTGCCAGCTCTATCACAGTCTTTCCGGGACAGGGATGGTACGAGCAGTACTTC

clone_size: .
cdr3_length: 15
v_call: TRBV7-3
j_call: TRBJ2-5
d_call: TRBD2
cdr3_aa: CASSPAGGSQETQYF
cdr3_nt: TGTGCCAGCAGCCCAGCGGGGGGCTCCCAAGAGACCCAGTACTTC

clone_size: .
cdr3_length: 14
v_call: TRBV20-1
j_call: TRBJ2-3
d_call: .
cdr3_aa: CSASSGGDPDTQYF
cdr3_nt: TGCAGTGCTAGTAGTGGGGGCGACCCAGATACGCAGTATTTT

clone_size: few
cdr3_length: 13
v_call: TRBV28
j_call: TRBJ2-6
d_call: .
cdr3_aa: CASTRSGANVLTF
cdr3_nt: TGTGCCAGCACGCGCTCTGGGGCCAACGTCCTGACTTTC

clone_size: .
cdr3_length: 14
v_call: TRBV4-3
j_call: TRBJ2-3
d_call: TRBD1
cdr3_aa: CASSQTGGWDTQYF
cdr3_nt: TGCGCCAGCAGCCAAACAGGGGGCTGGGATACGCAGTATTTT

clone_size: .
cdr3_length: 18
v_call: TRBV19
j_call: TRBJ2-3
d_call: .
cdr3_aa: CASSSSAGGSASTDTQYF
cdr3_nt: TGTGCCAGTAGTTCATCTGCCGGCGGGTCTGCTAGCACAGATACGCAGTATTTT

clone_size: .
cdr3_length: 13
v_call: TRBV7-3
j_call: TRBJ2-1
d_call: .
cdr3_aa: CASSVTSLGEQFF
cdr3_nt: TGTGCCAGCAGTGTAACTAGCTTGGGTGAGCAGTTCTTC

clone_size: .
cdr3_length: 17
v_call: TRBV10-3
j_call: TRBJ2-3
d_call: TRBD2
cdr3_aa: CAISEPGLAGSTDTQYF
cdr3_nt: TGTGCCATCAGTGAGCCGGGACTAGCGGGGTCTACAGATACGCAGTATTTT

clone_size: few
cdr3_length: 13
v_call: TRBV4-3
j_call: TRBJ2-7
d_call: .
cdr3_aa: CASSQDLQGEQYF
cdr3_nt: TGCGCCAGCAGCCAAGACCTACAGGGTGAGCAGTACTTC

clone_size: .
cdr3_length: 14
v_call: TRBV4-3
j_call: TRBJ2-7
d_call: TRBD1
cdr3_aa: CASSLDRGPYEQYF
cdr3_nt: TGCGCCAGCAGCCTGGACAGGGGACCCTACGAGCAGTACTTC

clone_size: .
cdr3_length: 14
v_call: TRBV7-9
j_call: TRBJ2-7
d_call: TRBD2
cdr3_aa: CASSLSVAGVEQYF
cdr3_nt: TGTGCCAGCAGCTTATCTGTAGCGGGGGTAGAGCAGTACTTC